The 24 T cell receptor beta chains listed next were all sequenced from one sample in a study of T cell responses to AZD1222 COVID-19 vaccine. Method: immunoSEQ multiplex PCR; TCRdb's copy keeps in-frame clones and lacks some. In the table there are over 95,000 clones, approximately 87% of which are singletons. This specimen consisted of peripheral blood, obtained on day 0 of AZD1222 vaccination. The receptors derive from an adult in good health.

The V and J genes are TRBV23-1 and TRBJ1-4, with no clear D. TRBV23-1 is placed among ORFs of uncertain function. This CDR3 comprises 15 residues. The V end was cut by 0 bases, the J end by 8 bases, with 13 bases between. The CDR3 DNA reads TGCGCCAGCAGTCAATCGTCTTTATGGCGCGAAAAACTGTTTTTT. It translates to CASSQSSLWREKLFF.

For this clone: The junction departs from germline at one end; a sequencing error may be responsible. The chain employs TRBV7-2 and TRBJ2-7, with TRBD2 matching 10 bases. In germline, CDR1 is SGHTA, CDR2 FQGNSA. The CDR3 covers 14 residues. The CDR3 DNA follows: TGTGCCAGCAGCCAACGGACTAGCGGACTCGAGGCGTCCTTC. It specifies CASSQRTSGLEASF.

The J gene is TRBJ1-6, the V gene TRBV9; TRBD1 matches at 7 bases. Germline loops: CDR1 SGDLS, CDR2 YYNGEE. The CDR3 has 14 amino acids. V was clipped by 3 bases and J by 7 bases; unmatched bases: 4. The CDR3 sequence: CASSAVGQNSPLHF. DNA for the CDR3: TGTGCCAGCAGCGCGGTGGGACAGAATTCACCCCTCCACTTT.

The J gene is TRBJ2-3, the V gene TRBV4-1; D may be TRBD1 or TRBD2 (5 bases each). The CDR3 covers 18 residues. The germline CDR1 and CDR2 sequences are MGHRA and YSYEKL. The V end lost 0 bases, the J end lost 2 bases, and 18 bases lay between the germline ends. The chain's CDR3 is CASSQELPGARNTDTQYF. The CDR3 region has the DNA TGCGCCAGCAGCCAAGAGCTGCCCGGGGCCAGAAACACAGATACGCAGTATTTT.

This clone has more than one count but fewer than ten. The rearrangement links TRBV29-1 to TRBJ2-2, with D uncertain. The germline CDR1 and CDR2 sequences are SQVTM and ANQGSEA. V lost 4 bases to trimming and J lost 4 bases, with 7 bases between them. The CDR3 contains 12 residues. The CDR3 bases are TGCAGCGTTGTTCCATTCACCGGGGAGCTGTTTTTT. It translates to CSVVPFTGELFF.

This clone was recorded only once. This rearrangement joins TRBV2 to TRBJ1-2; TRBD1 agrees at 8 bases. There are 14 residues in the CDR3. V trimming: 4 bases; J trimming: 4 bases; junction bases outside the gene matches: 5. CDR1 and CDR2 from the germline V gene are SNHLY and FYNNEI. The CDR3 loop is CASSVQGVPYGYTF. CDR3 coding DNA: TGTGCCAGCAGTGTACAGGGGGTTCCCTATGGCTACACCTTC.

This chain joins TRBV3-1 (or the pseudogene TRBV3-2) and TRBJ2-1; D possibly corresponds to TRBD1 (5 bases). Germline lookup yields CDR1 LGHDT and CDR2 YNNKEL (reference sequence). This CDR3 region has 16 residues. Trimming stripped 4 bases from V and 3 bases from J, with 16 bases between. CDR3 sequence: CASSRQTGAIYNEQFF. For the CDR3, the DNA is TGTGCCAGCAGCCGACAAACAGGTGCTATCTACAATGAGCAGTTCTTC.

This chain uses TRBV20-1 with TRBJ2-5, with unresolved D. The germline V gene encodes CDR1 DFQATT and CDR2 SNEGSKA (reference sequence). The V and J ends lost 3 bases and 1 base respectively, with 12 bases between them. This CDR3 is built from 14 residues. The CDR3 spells CSASGNTLQETQYF. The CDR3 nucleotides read TGCAGTGCTAGTGGGAACACACTCCAAGAGACCCAGTACTTC.

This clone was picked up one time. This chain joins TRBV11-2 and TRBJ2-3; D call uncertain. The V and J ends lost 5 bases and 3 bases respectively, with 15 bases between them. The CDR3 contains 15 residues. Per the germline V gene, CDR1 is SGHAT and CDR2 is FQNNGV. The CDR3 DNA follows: TGTGCCAGCAGCCTCCGAGACCACAAGACAGATACGCAGTATTTT. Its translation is CASSLRDHKTDTQYF. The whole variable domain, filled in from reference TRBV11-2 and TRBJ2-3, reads EAGVAQSPRYKIIEKRQSVAFWCNPISGHATLYWYQQILGQGPKLLIQFQNNGVVDDSQLPKDRFSAERLKGVDSTLKIQPAKLEDSAVYLCASSLRDHKTDTQYFGPGTRLTVL.

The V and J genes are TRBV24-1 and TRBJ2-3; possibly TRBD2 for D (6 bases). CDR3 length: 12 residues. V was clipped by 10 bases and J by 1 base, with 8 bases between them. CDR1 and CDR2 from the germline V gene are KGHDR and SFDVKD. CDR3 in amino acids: CATSGGTDTQYF. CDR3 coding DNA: TGTGCCACTAGCGGAGGCACAGATACGCAGTATTTT.

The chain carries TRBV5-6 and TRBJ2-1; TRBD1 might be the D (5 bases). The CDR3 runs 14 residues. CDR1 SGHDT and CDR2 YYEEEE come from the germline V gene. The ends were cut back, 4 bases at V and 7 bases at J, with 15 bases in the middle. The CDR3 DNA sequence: TGTGCCAGCAGCGGCAGGGAATCGGTTAATGAGCAGTTCTTC. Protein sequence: CASSGRESVNEQFF. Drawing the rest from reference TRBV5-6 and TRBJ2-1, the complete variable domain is DAGVTQSPTHLIKTRGQQVTLRCSPKSGHDTVSWYQQALGQGPQFIFQYYEEEERQRGNFPDRFSGHQFPNYSSELNVNALLLGDSALYLCASSGRESVNEQFFGPGTRLTVL.

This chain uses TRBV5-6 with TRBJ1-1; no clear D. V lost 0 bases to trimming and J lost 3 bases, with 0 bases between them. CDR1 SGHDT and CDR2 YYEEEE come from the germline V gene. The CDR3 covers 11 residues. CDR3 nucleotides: TGTGCCAGCAGCTTGGACACTGAAGCTTTCTTT. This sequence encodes CASSLDTEAFF.

As DNA, the CDR3 is TGTGCCACCAGTGATTTCCGGGGCAATCAGCCCCAGCATTTT. Translation gives CATSDFRGNQPQHF. The V gene is TRBV24-1, the J gene TRBJ1-5; the D is unclear. Looked up from germline, CDR1 is KGHDR and CDR2 is SFDVKD. The CDR3 sequence is 14 residues long. Trimming shortened V by 1 base and J by 2 bases, and 5 bases separated the two germline ends.

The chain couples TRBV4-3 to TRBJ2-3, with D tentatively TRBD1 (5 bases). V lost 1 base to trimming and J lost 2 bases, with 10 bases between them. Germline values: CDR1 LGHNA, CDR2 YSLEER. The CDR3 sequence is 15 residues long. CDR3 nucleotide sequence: TGCGCCAGCAGCCAAGGGGGCCCACTCACAGATACGCAGTATTTT. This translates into CASSQGGPLTDTQYF.

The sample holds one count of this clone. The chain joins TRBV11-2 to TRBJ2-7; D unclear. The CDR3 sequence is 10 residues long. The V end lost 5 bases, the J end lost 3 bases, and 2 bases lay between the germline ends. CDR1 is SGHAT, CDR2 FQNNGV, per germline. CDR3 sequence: CASSSYEQYF. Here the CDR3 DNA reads TGTGCCAGCAGCAGCTACGAGCAGTACTTC.

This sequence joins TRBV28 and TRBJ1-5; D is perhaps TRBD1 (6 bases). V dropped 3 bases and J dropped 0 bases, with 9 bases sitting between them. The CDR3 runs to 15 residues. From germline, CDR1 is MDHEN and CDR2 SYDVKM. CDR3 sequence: CASSLRGNSNQPQHF. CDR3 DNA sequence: TGTGCCAGCAGTTTGAGGGGGAATAGCAATCAGCCCCAGCATTTT.

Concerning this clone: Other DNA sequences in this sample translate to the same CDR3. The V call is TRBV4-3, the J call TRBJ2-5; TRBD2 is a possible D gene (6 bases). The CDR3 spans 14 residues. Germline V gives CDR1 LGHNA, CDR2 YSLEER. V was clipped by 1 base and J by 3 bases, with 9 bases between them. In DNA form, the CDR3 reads TGCGCCAGCAGCCAAGGACTAGTCGAAGAGACCCAGTACTTC. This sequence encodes CASSQGLVEETQYF.

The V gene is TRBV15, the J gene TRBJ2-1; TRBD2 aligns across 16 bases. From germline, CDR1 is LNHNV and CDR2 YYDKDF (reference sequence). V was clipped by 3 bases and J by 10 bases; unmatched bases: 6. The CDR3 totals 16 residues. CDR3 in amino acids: CATSRGTSGRVSEQFF. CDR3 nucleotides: TGTGCCACCAGCAGGGGGACTAGCGGGAGGGTGAGCGAGCAGTTCTTC.

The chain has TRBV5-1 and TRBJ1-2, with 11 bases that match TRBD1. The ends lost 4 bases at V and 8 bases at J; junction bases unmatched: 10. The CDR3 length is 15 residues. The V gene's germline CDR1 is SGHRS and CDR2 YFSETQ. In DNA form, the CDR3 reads TGCGCCAGCAGCAAGACTCGGGACAGGGGGGAAGGCTACACCTTC. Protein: CASSKTRDRGEGYTF.

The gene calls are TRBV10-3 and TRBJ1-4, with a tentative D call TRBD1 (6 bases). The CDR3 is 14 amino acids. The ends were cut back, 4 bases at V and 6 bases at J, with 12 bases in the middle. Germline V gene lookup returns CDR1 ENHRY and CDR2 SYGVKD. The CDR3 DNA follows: TGTGCCATCAGTGTGGGGGGCGCGGATGAAAAACTGTTTTTT. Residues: CAISVGGADEKLFF.

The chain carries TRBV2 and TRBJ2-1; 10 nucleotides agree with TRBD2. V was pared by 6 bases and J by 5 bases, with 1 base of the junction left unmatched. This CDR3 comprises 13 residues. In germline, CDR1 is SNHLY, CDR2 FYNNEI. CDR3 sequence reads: CASRLAGNNEQFF. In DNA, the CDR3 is TGTGCCAGCAGACTAGCGGGGAACAATGAGCAGTTCTTC.

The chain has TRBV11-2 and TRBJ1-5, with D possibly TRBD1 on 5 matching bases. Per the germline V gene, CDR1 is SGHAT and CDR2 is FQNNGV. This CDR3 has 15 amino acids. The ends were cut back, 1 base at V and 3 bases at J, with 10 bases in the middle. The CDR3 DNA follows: TGTGCCAGCAGCTTAGCTGGGGCGGACAATCAGCCCCAGCATTTT. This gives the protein CASSLAGADNQPQHF. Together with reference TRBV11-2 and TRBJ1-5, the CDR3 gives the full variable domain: EAGVAQSPRYKIIEKRQSVAFWCNPISGHATLYWYQQILGQGPKLLIQFQNNGVVDDSQLPKDRFSAERLKGVDSTLKIQPAKLEDSAVYLCASSLAGADNQPQHFGDGTRLSIL.

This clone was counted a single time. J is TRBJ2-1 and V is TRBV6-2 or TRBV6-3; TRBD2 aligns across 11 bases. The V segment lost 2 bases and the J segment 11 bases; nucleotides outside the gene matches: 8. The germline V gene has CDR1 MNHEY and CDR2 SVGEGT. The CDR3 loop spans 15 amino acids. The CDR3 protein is CASSYATSGTGQQFF. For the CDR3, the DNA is TGTGCCAGCAGTTACGCGACTAGCGGGACCGGGCAGCAGTTCTTC.

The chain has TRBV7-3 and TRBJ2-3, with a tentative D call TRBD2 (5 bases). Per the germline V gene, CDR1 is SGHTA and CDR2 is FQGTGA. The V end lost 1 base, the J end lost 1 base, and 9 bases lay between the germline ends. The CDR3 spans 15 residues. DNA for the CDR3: TGTGCCAGCAGCTTAATGGGAGCGGGCACAGATACGCAGTATTTT. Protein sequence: CASSLMGAGTDTQYF.